The 30 T cell receptor beta chains in this list originate from one sample, sequenced in a study of blood T cell repertoires in COVID-19. Produced via immunoSEQ multiplex PCR; TCRdb's table is partial and in-frame only. The data contain about 140,000 clones, about 75% of them singletons. Sequencing was performed on PBMCs or T cells enriched from blood (not recorded which). The receptors were gathered from a woman in her forties or fifties who had recovered from COVID-19.

The chain couples TRBV12-3 or TRBV12-4 to TRBJ2-2; D is undetermined. The length of the CDR3 is 12 residues. Trimming removed 6 bases at V and 8 bases at J, with 10 bases between. In nucleotides, the CDR3 is TGTGCCAGCAGCCCCAACGAGGGGGAGCTGTTTTTT. This encodes CASSPNEGELFF.

V is TRBV10-3 and J is TRBJ1-6; 10 nucleotides line up with TRBD1. V lost 0 bases to trimming and J lost 7 bases; unmatched junction nucleotides: 3. Germline V CDR1 and CDR2: ENHRY, SYGVKD. This CDR3 has 16 amino acids. CDR3 protein: CAISESGQGLNSPLHF. As DNA, the CDR3 is TGTGCCATCAGTGAGTCGGGACAGGGGCTCAATTCACCCCTCCACTTT.

By share, this clone ranks as medium-sized. The chain joins TRBV9 to TRBJ1-5; 7 positions agree with TRBD1. CDR1 is SGDLS, CDR2 YYNGEE, per germline. V was clipped by 4 bases and J by 0 bases; unmatched bases: 4. The CDR3 is 15 residues long. CDR3 protein: CASSYTGDSNQPQHF. CDR3 sequence (DNA): TGTGCCAGCAGCTATACAGGGGATAGCAATCAGCCCCAGCATTTT.

The chain has TRBV19 and TRBJ1-5, with 9 bases matching TRBD1. From germline, CDR1 is LNHDA and CDR2 SQIVND (reference sequence). The junction had 7 bases not matched to a gene; V was cut back by 5 bases and J by 5 bases. This CDR3 region has 15 residues. The CDR3 region has the DNA TGTGCCAGTAGTTCGAACAGGGGGCGCGATCAGCCCCAGCATTTT. It encodes CASSSNRGRDQPQHF. Combining the CDR3 with reference TRBV19 and TRBJ1-5 gives the whole variable domain DGGITQSPKYLFRKEGQNVTLSCEQNLNHDAMYWYRQDPGQGLRLIYYSQIVNDFQKGDIAEGYSVSREKKESFPLTVTSAQKNPTAFYLCASSSNRGRDQPQHFGDGTRLSIL.

The CDR3 DNA sequence: TGTGCCAGCAGCTCCGGACAGCCGAACACTGAAGCTTTCTTT. It yields the protein CASSSGQPNTEAFF. The chain uses TRBV7-8 and TRBJ1-1, with D maybe TRBD1 (6 bases). This CDR3 has 14 residues. V lost 4 bases to trimming and J lost 1 base, with 10 bases between them. Germline V lookup: CDR1 SGHVS, CDR2 FQNEAQ.

V and J are TRBV10-3 and TRBJ2-1; 12 bases map to TRBD2. Germline V gene data show CDR1 as ENHRY and CDR2 as SYGVKD. V dropped 4 bases and J dropped 4; count of bases not matched to a gene: 5. This CDR3 comprises 16 residues. The CDR3 protein is CAISARTSGIYNEQFF. DNA of the CDR3: TGTGCCATCAGTGCCAGGACTAGCGGGATTTACAATGAGCAGTTCTTC.

The J gene is TRBJ2-7, the V gene TRBV19; 13 bases map to TRBD2. The CDR3 sequence is 15 residues long. Trimming at V came to 4 bases and at J to 4 bases, leaving 4 bases not matched to a gene. Germline V gene sequence: CDR1 LNHDA, CDR2 SQIVND (reference sequence). CDR3 residues: CASSTGLAGTYEQYF. CDR3 bases: TGTGCCAGTAGTACGGGACTAGCGGGGACATACGAGCAGTACTTC.

This chain uses TRBV10-1 with TRBJ2-3, with TRBD2 identical over 15 bases. V trimming: 6 bases; J trimming: 3 bases; junction bases outside the gene matches: 13. Germline values: CDR1 WNHNN, CDR2 SYGVQD (reference sequence). The CDR3 runs 19 residues. This CDR3 is CASSSGLAGGPRSTDTQYF. In DNA form, the CDR3 reads TGCGCCAGCAGCTCTGGACTAGCGGGGGGGCCACGGTCGACAGATACGCAGTATTTT.

This rearrangement joins TRBV2 to TRBJ2-5; perhaps TRBD1 as D (5 bases). Germline V gene data show CDR1 as SNHLY and CDR2 as FYNNEI. The V end lost 7 bases, the J end lost 6 bases, and 12 bases lay between the germline ends. The CDR3 totals 12 residues. The CDR3 protein is CASMDTQQTQYF. DNA for the CDR3: TGTGCCAGCATGGACACCCAGCAGACCCAGTACTTC.

The gene calls are TRBV7-3 and TRBJ2-1; D is uncertain. The CDR3 spans 15 residues. V shed 2 bases and J shed 4 bases, with 12 bases lying between them. Germline CDR1 SGHTA, CDR2 FQGTGA. CDR3 protein: CASSLEQKSYNEQFF. CDR3 DNA sequence: TGTGCCAGCAGCTTAGAACAGAAATCTTACAATGAGCAGTTCTTC.

The chain carries TRBV3-1 (or the pseudogene TRBV3-2) and TRBJ2-2, with TRBD2 identical over 11 bases. Trimming took 4 bases from V and 4 from J; bases not matched to a gene: 2. From germline, CDR1 is LGHDT and CDR2 YNNKEL (reference sequence). The CDR3 length is 15 residues. The CDR3 bases are TGTGCCAGCAGCCTTAGCGGGGGGGCCACCGGGGAGCTGTTTTTT. It specifies CASSLSGGATGELFF.

CDR3 in amino acids: CASSESTGGIGYEQYF. In DNA, the CDR3 is TGTGCCAGCAGTGAAAGTACAGGGGGCATCGGCTACGAGCAGTACTTC. This sequence joins TRBV6-1 and TRBJ2-7; TRBD1 aligns across 9 bases. J gave up 3 bases and V 2 bases, and 8 bases lay outside the gene matches. This CDR3 spans 16 amino acids. Germline V CDR1 and CDR2: MNHNS, SASEGT.

The chain uses TRBV7-9 and TRBJ1-1; D unclear. Germline lookup yields CDR1 SEHNR and CDR2 FQNEAQ (reference sequence). V was clipped by 2 bases and J by 7 bases, with 8 bases between them. The CDR3 is 12 amino acids. CDR3 protein: CASSLSVFEAFF. The DNA for the CDR3 is TGTGCCAGCAGCTTATCCGTATTTGAAGCTTTCTTT.

V usage is TRBV19 and J usage is TRBJ2-7; possible D gene TRBD2, 5 bases. V was pared by 5 bases and J by 3 bases, with 14 bases between. The CDR3 is 14 amino acids. The germline V gene has CDR1 LNHDA and CDR2 SQIVND (reference sequence). The CDR3 loop is CASSLTGGNYEQYF. CDR3 DNA: TGTGCCAGTAGTCTGACTGGAGGCAACTACGAGCAGTACTTC.

CDR3 bases: TGTGCCAGCAGTTATTACCGGGACTACACCACCGGGGAGCTGTTTTTT. Translation gives CASSYYRDYTTGELFF. This chain links TRBV6-5 with TRBJ2-2, with TRBD2 matching over 7 bases. V was pared by 3 bases and J by 4 bases, with 8 bases of the junction left unmatched. CDR3 size: 16 residues. Germline V gives CDR1 MNHEY, CDR2 SVGAGI.

In its sample, this clone was seen a few times. J is TRBJ1-5 and V is TRBV2; no definite D call. Trimming shortened V by 2 bases and J by 0 bases, and 11 bases separated the two germline ends. CDR3 size: 16 residues. CDR1 is SNHLY and CDR2 is FYNNEI in the germline V gene. In DNA form, the CDR3 reads TGTGCCAGCAGTGAACGTGGGCAGTATAGCAATCAGCCCCAGCATTTT. Translated: CASSERGQYSNQPQHF.

V usage is TRBV9 and J usage is TRBJ1-4, with TRBD1 matching 8 bases. This CDR3 region has 15 residues. Per the germline V gene, CDR1 is SGDLS and CDR2 is YYNGEE. The ends lost 0 bases at V and 6 bases at J; junction bases unmatched: 4. Here the CDR3 reads CASSVDGTGYEKLFF. CDR3 nucleotide sequence: TGTGCCAGCAGCGTAGACGGGACAGGCTATGAAAAACTGTTTTTT.

The V gene is TRBV30, the J gene TRBJ1-5; the match to TRBD1 covers 7 bases. Looked up from germline, CDR1 is GTSNPN and CDR2 is SVGIG (reference sequence). CDR3 size: 14 residues. The ends lost 3 bases at V and 2 bases at J; junction bases unmatched: 4. The CDR3 loop is CAWSQTGGNQPQHF. In DNA, the CDR3 is TGTGCCTGGAGCCAAACAGGGGGCAATCAGCCCCAGCATTTT.

V is TRBV19 and J is TRBJ2-1; 8 bases align to TRBD2. There are 15 residues in the CDR3. Germline CDR1 LNHDA, CDR2 SQIVND (reference sequence). The J segment lost 4 bases and the V segment lost 1 base, leaving 3 bases of the junction unmatched. CDR3 loop: CASSIGTSGYNEQFF. The DNA for the CDR3 is TGTGCCAGTAGTATAGGCACTAGCGGATACAATGAGCAGTTCTTC. The whole variable domain, filled in from reference TRBV19 and TRBJ2-1, reads DGGITQSPKYLFRKEGQNVTLSCEQNLNHDAMYWYRQDPGQGLRLIYYSQIVNDFQKGDIAEGYSVSREKKESFPLTVTSAQKNPTAFYLCASSIGTSGYNEQFFGPGTRLTVL.

The chain is built from TRBV2 and TRBJ2-2; 9 bases are a match to TRBD1. Germline V gene sequence: CDR1 SNHLY, CDR2 FYNNEI. After removal of 7 bases from V and 0 bases from J, the junction contained 9 bases not matched to a gene. The CDR3 has 17 amino acids. The CDR3 loop reads CASTARTGAPNTGELFF. CDR3 bases: TGTGCCAGCACCGCCCGGACAGGGGCCCCGAACACCGGGGAGCTGTTTTTT.

V gene TRBV28 combines with J gene TRBJ2-7; TRBD1 is a possible D gene (5 bases). CDR1 and CDR2 (germline): MDHEN, SYDVKM. V lost 2 bases, J lost 3 bases, and 11 bases lay in between. The CDR3 sequence is 14 residues long. In nucleotides, the CDR3 is TGTGCCAGCAGTTTAGGTCAGGGCGTCTACGAGCAGTACTTC. Protein product: CASSLGQGVYEQYF.

V gene TRBV11-3 combines with J gene TRBJ2-3; TRBD2 matches at 7 bases. This CDR3 spans 15 amino acids. Trimming cost V 4 bases and J 5 bases; bases outside gene matches: 9. Germline CDR1 reads SGHNT; CDR2 reads YENEEA. The CDR3 is CASSSGRWLQDTQYF. DNA of the CDR3: TGTGCCAGCAGCTCCGGGAGGTGGCTGCAAGATACGCAGTATTTT.

The chain employs TRBV2 and TRBJ1-5, with a tentative D call TRBD1 (6 bases). Deletions cut 6 bases from V and 0 bases from J, with 12 bases between. Germline CDR1 is SNHLY and CDR2 is FYNNEI. The CDR3 is made up of 15 amino acids. The CDR3 here is CASSEDRNSNQPQHF. In DNA form, the CDR3 reads TGTGCCAGCAGCGAGGACAGAAATAGCAATCAGCCCCAGCATTTT.

This clone has more than one count but fewer than ten. The V call is TRBV5-1, the J call TRBJ1-2, with D possibly matching TRBD1 (6 bases). V was clipped by 2 bases and J by 9 bases, with 11 bases between them. Per the germline V gene, CDR1 is SGHRS and CDR2 is YFSETQ. This CDR3 spans 12 amino acids. The CDR3 is CASSFDRFRYTF. CDR3 nucleotide sequence: TGCGCCAGCAGCTTCGACAGGTTCCGCTACACCTTC.

V is TRBV11-3 and J is TRBJ2-3; 14 positions match TRBD2. Trimming took 5 bases from V and 5 from J; bases not matched to a gene: 9. The CDR3 length is 17 residues. CDR1 is SGHNT, CDR2 YENEEA, per germline. For the CDR3, the DNA is TGTGCCAGCAGCCCCGGACTAGCGGGGGGCACTGGAGATACGCAGTATTTT. Its translation is CASSPGLAGGTGDTQYF.

V is TRBV6-2 or TRBV6-3 and J is TRBJ1-2; D is perhaps TRBD1 (6 bases). CDR1 and CDR2 from the germline V gene are MNHEY and SVGEGT. This CDR3 is 12 amino acids long. V lost 5 bases, J lost 8 bases, and 12 bases lay in between. This CDR3 reads CASSRFRGGYTF. The DNA of the CDR3 is TGTGCCAGCAGTCGCTTCAGGGGAGGCTACACCTTC.

The gene calls are TRBV4-1 and TRBJ2-1; D may be TRBD1 (6 bases). Trimming took 5 bases from V and 12 from J, leaving 14 bases between them. CDR1 is MGHRA, CDR2 YSYEKL, per germline. CDR3 length: 12 residues. The CDR3 DNA reads as TGCGCCAGCAGCGCAGGGAGAGGGGGGCAGTTCTTC. It translates to CASSAGRGGQFF.

Written as DNA, the CDR3 is TGTGCCAGCAGCCCCCGGGAGTTAGAGACCCAGTACTTC. Translating it yields CASSPRELETQYF. The V and J genes are TRBV11-2 and TRBJ2-5, with D tentatively TRBD2 (6 bases). Germline CDR1 and CDR2: SGHAT and FQNNGV. The CDR3 consists of 13 residues. The germline V and J ends were trimmed by 5 bases and 4 bases, with 11 bases remaining between them.

V and J are TRBV6-6 and TRBJ2-1, with TRBD1 matching 9 bases. CDR3 size: 15 residues. Germline CDR1 is MNHNY and CDR2 is SVGAGI (reference sequence). V shed 6 bases, J shed 9 bases, and the junction held 12 bases outside the gene matches. This CDR3 is CASSPGQGWRGEQFF. CDR3 DNA: TGTGCCAGCAGCCCGGGACAGGGATGGAGGGGTGAGCAGTTCTTC.

DNA of the CDR3: TGTGCCAGCAGCTTAGGGCAGGCAGCCTACGAGCAGTACTTC. Translating it yields CASSLGQAAYEQYF. The chain has TRBV11-3 and TRBJ2-7, with D uncertain. The CDR3 consists of 14 residues. Germline V CDR1 and CDR2: SGHNT, YENEEA. Trimming took off 1 base at V and 2 bases at J, with 9 bases between the two ends.